The present T cell receptor (beta chain) was sequenced within a study of blood T cell repertoires in COVID-19. Whole-study context: Spain, Italy and the United States supplied samples that represented acute and convalescent COVID-19. PBMCs, B-cell-depleted T cells, or T cells were the source of the cDNA or gDNA that made up the material.

Germline values: CDR1 LGHNA, CDR2 YSLEER. Trimming cost V 2 bases and J 0 bases; bases outside gene matches: 7. The CDR3 has 17 residues. Authors' processing steps: By means of reference gene primer amplification, nucleated cell counts were estimated. Repertoires were generated with immunoSEQ multiplex PCR, while TCRdb's copy carries only in-frame clones and drops some. Clonal size and the V and J genes are those of that table, whereas D and trimming came from the DNA. The sample shows about 100,000 clones, about 80% of them seen only once. The chain has TRBV4-3 and TRBJ1-1, with TRBD1 matching 9 bases. This receptor was identified in a man aged 65 to 85 with active or convalescent COVID-19. The sample taken for sequencing was peripheral blood. The chain's CDR3 is CASSQTDRGRMNTEAFF. DNA of the CDR3: TGCGCCAGCAGCCAAACGGACAGGGGTAGAATGAACACTGAAGCTTTCTTT.